Each of the 5 T cell receptor beta chains below was sequenced from the same sample in a study of Graves' ophthalmopathy and Graves' hyperthyroidism. The authors amplified TCR beta CDR3 regions from RNA transcripts. An opening RT-PCR round employed HTBI primers and preceded a second-round multiplex PCR. TCRdb re-called the multiplex PCR reads through MiXCR, storing one row per CDR3 protein. The table has hundreds of thousands of distinct CDR3 sequences, over 20% seen once. Sequences were obtained from peripheral blood. All receptors come from a woman between 18 and 30 years old with stable Graves' hyperthyroidism. Some clones in this sample may be carry-over from other donors' samples.

This clonotype occurred many times. The chain uses TRBV6-1 and TRBJ2-2; D is uncertain. CDR1 and CDR2 from the germline V gene are MNHNS and SASEGT. This CDR3 comprises 12 residues. V was cut by 7 bases and J by 1 base, with 4 bases left in between. CDR3 in amino acids: CASKWNTGELFF. The CDR3 region has the DNA TGTGCCAGCAAGTGGAACACCGGGGAGCTGTTTTTT.

This clonotype occurred a few times. CDR3 nucleotides: TGTGCCAGCAGGCCCGACAGCCTCTCTGGAAACACCATATATTTT. Its protein is CASRPDSLSGNTIYF. The V call is TRBV6-1, the J call TRBJ1-3; D is possibly TRBD1 (5 bases). The CDR3 extends over 15 amino acids. The germline gives CDR1 MNHNS, CDR2 SASEGT. V gave up 6 bases and J gave up 0 bases, with 12 bases separating them.

This clonotype has a handful of counts. The chain links TRBV29-1 to TRBJ1-1; 7 nucleotides agree with TRBD1. After removal of 6 bases from V and 0 bases from J, the junction contained 4 bases not matched to a gene. The CDR3 has 13 amino acids. The V gene's germline CDR1 is SQVTM and CDR2 ANQGSEA. CDR3: CSVQQGLNTEAFF. In DNA, the CDR3 is TGCAGCGTCCAACAGGGGTTGAACACTGAAGCTTTCTTT.

This clonotype was detected many times. V and J are TRBV5-1 and TRBJ1-5; possible D gene TRBD1, 6 bases. V shed 4 bases and J shed 4 bases, with 15 bases lying between them. The CDR3 spans 15 residues. Germline V gene sequence: CDR1 SGHRS, CDR2 YFSETQ. This chain's CDR3 is CASSPEGGRNQPQHF. The CDR3 region has the DNA TGCGCCAGCAGCCCAGAAGGGGGGCGAAATCAGCCCCAGCATTTT. Full variable domain (rest looked up from reference TRBV5-1 and TRBJ1-5): KAGVTQTPRYLIKTRGQQVTLSCSPISGHRSVSWYQQTPGQGLQFLFEYFSETQRNKGNFPGRFSGRQFSNSRSEMNVSTLELGDSALYLCASSPEGGRNQPQHFGDGTRLSIL.

The V call is TRBV10-3, the J call TRBJ2-2, with D unclear. The germline V gene has CDR1 ENHRY and CDR2 SYGVKD. V shed 0 bases and J shed 5 bases, with 10 bases lying between them. This CDR3 is built from 15 residues. CDR3 residues: CAISESIDVTGELFF. As DNA, the CDR3 is TGTGCCATCAGTGAGTCGATTGACGTAACCGGGGAGCTGTTTTTT.